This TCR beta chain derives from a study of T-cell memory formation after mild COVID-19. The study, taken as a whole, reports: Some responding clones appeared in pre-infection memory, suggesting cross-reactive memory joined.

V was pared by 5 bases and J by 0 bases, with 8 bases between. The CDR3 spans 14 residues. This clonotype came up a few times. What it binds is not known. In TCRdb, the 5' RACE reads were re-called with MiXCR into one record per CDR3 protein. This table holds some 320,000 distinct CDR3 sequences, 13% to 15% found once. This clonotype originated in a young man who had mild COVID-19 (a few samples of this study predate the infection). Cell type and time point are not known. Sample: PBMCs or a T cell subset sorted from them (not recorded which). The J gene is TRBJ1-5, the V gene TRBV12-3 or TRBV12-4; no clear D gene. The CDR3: CASSNQDSNQPQHF. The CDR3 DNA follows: TGTGCCAGCAGTAATCAAGATAGCAATCAGCCCCAGCATTTT.